The 13 T cell receptor beta chains listed next were all sequenced from one sample in a study of beta chain features in type 1 diabetes. Study-level results: Patients with Type 1 diabetes showed moderately but significantly shorter TCRB CDR3s in all four CD4+ subsets.

No antigens are known for them. As every portion of the isolated RNA was reverse transcribed, the sequencing read expressed TCRB transcripts. Assay: immunoSEQ multiplex PCR; the TCRdb copy retains only in-frame clones and omits some. Here the sample spans about 120,000 clones, over 15% being singletons. Sequencing was carried out using central memory CD4+ T cells from blood. The receptors originated from a man younger than 40 with type 1 diabetes.

This clone was found a few times. The rearrangement uses TRBV30 and TRBJ2-2, with D perhaps TRBD2 (5 bases). Trimming pared 0 bases from V and 7 bases from J, leaving 6 bases between. The CDR3 extends over 12 amino acids. The germline gives CDR1 GTSNPN, CDR2 SVGIG (reference sequence). CDR3: CAWSVLGGELFF. The DNA for the CDR3 is TGTGCCTGGAGTGTACTAGGCGGGGAGCTGTTTTTT.

The gene calls are TRBV7-9 and TRBJ2-7; 7 bases are a match to TRBD2. The germline gives CDR1 SEHNR, CDR2 FQNEAQ (reference sequence). With V trimmed by 2 bases and J by 4 bases, 5 bases remained unmatched. This CDR3 comprises 14 residues. The CDR3 bases are TGTGCCAGCAGCTTATTAGCTAGCGGATACGAGCAGTACTTC. Translating gives CASSLLASGYEQYF.

In its sample, this clone was seen a few times. This chain joins TRBV29-1 and TRBJ2-5; perhaps TRBD1 as D (6 bases). Germline values: CDR1 SQVTM, CDR2 ANQGSEA. Trimming cost V 6 bases and J 3 bases, with 14 bases left between them. The CDR3 spans 13 residues. The CDR3 coding sequence is TGCAGCGTCCTTATTCCAGGGGAAGAGACCCAGTACTTC. This encodes CSVLIPGEETQYF.

This clone was seen many times. This chain links TRBV30 with TRBJ2-3, with a weak D call TRBD1 (6 bases). Germline V CDR1 and CDR2: GTSNPN, SVGIG (reference sequence). Trimming took 0 bases from V and 2 from J, leaving 12 bases between them. The CDR3 spans 15 residues. In nucleotides, the CDR3 is TGTGCCTGGAGTGTACAGGGCAGGGCCACAGATACGCAGTATTTT. Translated, it gives CAWSVQGRATDTQYF.

This clone was observed many times. This chain joins TRBV7-8 and TRBJ2-5; D remains unclear. There are 16 residues in the CDR3. Trimming cost V 2 bases and J 0 bases, with 13 bases left between them. Germline loops: CDR1 SGHVS, CDR2 FQNEAQ. Written as DNA, the CDR3 is TGTGCCAGCAGCTTAACGGGTAGTACGGACCAAGAGACCCAGTACTTC. This translates into CASSLTGSTDQETQYF. Based on the CDR3 plus reference TRBV7-8 and TRBJ2-5, the full variable domain is GAGVSQSPRYKVAKRGQDVALRCDPISGHVSLFWYQQALGQGPEFLTYFQNEAQLDKSGLPSDRFFAERPEGSVSTLKIQRTQQEDSAVYLCASSLTGSTDQETQYFGPGTRLLVL.

This chain connects TRBV28 to TRBJ2-5, with a weak D call TRBD2 (7 bases). V gave up 3 bases and J gave up 5 bases, with 13 bases separating them. Germline V gene data show CDR1 as MDHEN and CDR2 as SYDVKM. CDR3 size: 14 residues. The CDR3 sequence: CASSFRGAGETQYF. CDR3 in DNA: TGTGCCAGCAGTTTCCGGGGGGCCGGTGAGACCCAGTACTTC.

CDR3 residues: CASSYEGMSTDTQYF. CDR3 DNA: TGTGCCAGCAGTTACGAGGGAATGAGCACAGATACGCAGTATTTT. V gene TRBV6-5 combines with J gene TRBJ2-3; possible D gene TRBD2, 5 bases. Germline assignment: CDR1 MNHEY and CDR2 SVGAGI. The V end was cut by 2 bases, the J end by 0 bases, with 9 bases between. The CDR3 loop spans 15 amino acids.

In this sample, this clone turned up a few times. The chain recombines TRBV6-5 with TRBJ2-5; D is possibly TRBD1 or TRBD2 (6 bases each). Germline CDR1 reads MNHEY; CDR2 reads SVGAGI. Trimming removed 0 bases at V and 1 base at J, with 9 bases between. CDR3 length: 15 residues. This chain's CDR3 is CASSYSGGPQETQYF. The CDR3 bases are TGTGCCAGCAGTTACTCTGGGGGGCCCCAAGAGACCCAGTACTTC.

There are many counts of this clone. This chain connects TRBV29-1 to TRBJ2-3, with D perhaps TRBD1 (5 bases). CDR1 and CDR2 (germline): SQVTM, ANQGSEA. The CDR3 covers 13 residues. Trimming left V 6 bases short and J 2 bases short, with 12 bases between. The CDR3 sequence is CSVRQNPTDTQYF. For the CDR3, the DNA is TGCAGCGTCCGACAGAATCCCACAGATACGCAGTATTTT.

This clone was counted a few times. V usage is TRBV6-1 and J usage is TRBJ2-5; 8 bases align to TRBD1. Germline V gene lookup returns CDR1 MNHNS and CDR2 SASEGT. Germline trimming cut 2 bases from V and 2 bases from J; bases unmatched to any gene: 13. This CDR3 is 18 amino acids long. CDR3 residues: CASSERRGPGTGQETQYF. The CDR3 coding sequence is TGTGCCAGCAGTGAAAGAAGGGGACCAGGGACAGGTCAAGAGACCCAGTACTTC.

The chain combines TRBV9 with TRBJ2-5; tentatively, D is TRBD1 (6 bases). CDR3 length equals 16 residues. V lost 0 bases, J lost 1 base, and 13 bases lay in between. In germline, CDR1 is SGDLS, CDR2 YYNGEE. This CDR3 is CASSVEAQGGQETQYF. CDR3 bases: TGTGCCAGCAGCGTAGAAGCACAGGGCGGCCAAGAGACCCAGTACTTC.

The genes are TRBV6-5 and TRBJ1-1; unclear D gene. Germline loops: CDR1 MNHEY, CDR2 SVGAGI. V lost 6 bases, J lost 0 bases, and 8 bases lay in between. This CDR3 contains 13 residues. The CDR3 bases are TGTGCCAGCAGAAGACCTATGAACACTGAAGCTTTCTTT. Its protein is CASRRPMNTEAFF.

The J gene is TRBJ2-5, the V gene TRBV18, with D tentatively TRBD1 (6 bases). From germline, CDR1 is KGHSH and CDR2 LQKENI. The CDR3 sequence is 13 residues long. V was pared by 3 bases and J by 3 bases, with 8 bases between. In DNA, the CDR3 is TGTGCCAGCTCACCCAGGGACAAAGAGACCCAGTACTTC. As protein: CASSPRDKETQYF.